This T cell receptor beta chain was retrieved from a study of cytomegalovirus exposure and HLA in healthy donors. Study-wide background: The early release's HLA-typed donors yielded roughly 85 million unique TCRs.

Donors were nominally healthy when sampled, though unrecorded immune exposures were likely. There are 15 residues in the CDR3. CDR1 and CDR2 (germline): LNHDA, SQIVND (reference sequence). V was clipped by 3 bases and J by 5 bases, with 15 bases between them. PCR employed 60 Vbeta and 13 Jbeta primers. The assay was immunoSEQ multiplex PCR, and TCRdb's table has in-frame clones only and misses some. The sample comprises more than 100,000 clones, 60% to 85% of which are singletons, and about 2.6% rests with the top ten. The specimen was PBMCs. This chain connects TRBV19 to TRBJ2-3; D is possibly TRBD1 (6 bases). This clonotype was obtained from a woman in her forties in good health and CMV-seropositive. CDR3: CASSIAQGIGDTQYF. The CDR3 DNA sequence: TGTGCCAGTAGTATCGCGCAGGGGATAGGAGATACGCAGTATTTT.